These T cell receptor beta chains were read from a single sample in a study of cytomegalovirus exposure and HLA in healthy donors. Sequencing was performed with immunoSEQ multiplex PCR; in TCRdb, only in-frame clones are kept and a portion is missing. The sample includes under 140,000 clones, approximately 86% seen only once; the top ten take more than 1.5%. The sample comprised PBMCs. These receptors were taken from a man in his forties or fifties in good health and CMV-seronegative. The CDR3 runs from the conserved cysteine through the conserved F or W. A D gene is named only where the DNA matches it firmly. Part of the rows lack a size; the others show once, few, many or a class for expanded clones.

d_gene	abundance	j_gene	v_gene	CDR3nt	CDR3aa
NA	many	TRBJ2-7	TRBV6-5	TGTGCCAGCAGTCTTACTAGCAGCCACGAGCAGTACTTC	CASSLTSSHEQYF
NA	NA	TRBJ2-6	TRBV28	TGTGCCAGCAGTTTAGAGGAGGTTCGGGCAGGGGCCAACGTCCTGACTTTC	CASSLEEVRAGANVLTF
NA	NA	TRBJ1-4	TRBV5-1	TGCGCCAGCAGCCCAAATCAAGGGGAAGGAAAACTGTTTTTT	CASSPNQGEGKLFF
TRBD2	NA	TRBJ2-1	TRBV28	TGTGCCAGCAGTCTAGGACTAGCGGGGACCTACAATGAGCAGTTCTTC	CASSLGLAGTYNEQFF
TRBD1	once	TRBJ1-1	TRBV7-2	TGTGCCAGCAGTCCCGGGACAGCTGAAGCTTTCTTT	CASSPGTAEAFF
NA	few	TRBJ1-4	TRBV5-1	TGCGCCAGCAAATCAGGTTCTCTTCTTGAAAAACTGTTTTTT	CASKSGSLLEKLFF
TRBD1	NA	TRBJ1-5	TRBV4-2	TGTGCCAGCAGCCAACCGGACAGGGCTGGCAATCAGCCCCAGCATTTT	CASSQPDRAGNQPQHF
NA	NA	TRBJ1-1	TRBV30	TGTGCCTGGAGGGGGGGGCACACTGAAGCTTTCTTT	CAWRGGHTEAFF
TRBD1	NA	TRBJ2-4	TRBV7-2	TGTGCCAGCAGCCCGGGCAGGGGGCGGGACATTCAGTACTTC	CASSPGRGRDIQYF
NA	NA	TRBJ1-1	TRBV5-4	TGTGCCAGCAGCTTTCGGGGAGTCAACACTGAAGCTTTCTTT	CASSFRGVNTEAFF
NA	NA	TRBJ2-3	TRBV5-4	TGTGCCAGCAGCTTGGGTACCCACACCACAGATACGCAGTATTTT	CASSLGTHTTDTQYF
NA	NA	TRBJ2-1	TRBV9	TGTGCCAGCAGCGTAGGGGGCGAGACCTACAATGAGCAGTTCTTC	CASSVGGETYNEQFF
NA	NA	TRBJ2-5	TRBV2	TGTGCCAGCAGTGACGAGTTCAAAGAGACCCAGTACTTC	CASSDEFKETQYF
NA	NA	TRBJ2-5	TRBV6-5	TGTGCCAGCAGATCGGACTCCGCGACCCAGTACTTC	CASRSDSATQYF
NA	NA	TRBJ1-1	TRBV4-2	TGTGCCAGCAGCCTACAGAACACTGAAGCTTTCTTT	CASSLQNTEAFF
NA	few	TRBJ1-6	TRBV5-6	TGTGCCAGCAGCTTGCGGGGGAGTTCACCCCTCCACTTT	CASSLRGSSPLHF
TRBD1	NA	TRBJ2-3	TRBV4-3	TGCGCCAGCAGCCAGCGACAGGGGGCACTCACAGATACGCAGTATTTT	CASSQRQGALTDTQYF
NA	NA	TRBJ2-1	TRBV10-3	TGTGCCATCAGTCGGGCGGGACGGAACTCCTACAATGAGCAGTTCTTC	CAISRAGRNSYNEQFF
NA	once	TRBJ1-5	TRBV2	TGTGCCAGCAGTGACAGGTCGGGCAATCAGCCCCAGCATTTT	CASSDRSGNQPQHF
NA	NA	TRBJ1-1	TRBV6-5	TGTGCCAGCCGGCAGCGGGGCAGGGGGAACACTGAAGCTTTCTTT	CASRQRGRGNTEAFF
NA	NA	TRBJ2-3	TRBV27	TGTGCCAGCAGTTCGTGGGGGGACAGCACAGATACGCAGTATTTT	CASSSWGDSTDTQYF
NA	NA	TRBJ1-2	TRBV6-5	TGTGCCAGCAGTTCCCCCCCTAGGGGCTACACCTTC	CASSSPPRGYTF
NA	few	TRBJ2-7	TRBV5-4	TGTGCCAGCAGCTTGACGGGATCCTACGAGCAGTACTTC	CASSLTGSYEQYF
NA	NA	TRBJ1-2	TRBV27	TGTGCCAGCAGTTTAGGGGGACAATATGGCTACACCTTC	CASSLGGQYGYTF
NA	NA	TRBJ1-6	TRBV6-1	TGTGCCAGCAGAGGGTTGGGACAACAGAGCTCACCCCTCCACTTT	CASRGLGQQSSPLHF
NA	NA	TRBJ1-2	TRBV6-5	TGTGCCAGCAGTTCAGGGGCGACTAACTATGGCTACACCTTC	CASSSGATNYGYTF
TRBD2	NA	TRBJ2-1	TRBV9	TGTGCCAGCAGCGTAGGAAGCGGGGGTTACAATGAGCAGTTCTTC	CASSVGSGGYNEQFF
NA	NA	TRBJ1-1	TRBV5-1	TGCGCCAGCAGCTTGGAACAGCCGAACACTGAAGCTTTCTTT	CASSLEQPNTEAFF
TRBD1	once	TRBJ1-5	TRBV6-1	TGTGCCAGCAGTGTCGAGGGGGCGAGCAATCAGCCCCAGCATTTT	CASSVEGASNQPQHF
NA	NA	TRBJ2-1	TRBV9	TGTGCCAGCAGCGTAGATTTAAAGAGTTCGGGTGAGCAGTTCTTC	CASSVDLKSSGEQFF
NA	NA	TRBJ2-3	TRBV5-4	TGTGCCAGCAGTATGCGGGGACTGAAGGATACGCAGTATTTT	CASSMRGLKDTQYF
TRBD1	NA	TRBJ1-2	TRBV9	TGTGCCAGCAGAGACAGGGGCAGTTTGGGGGGCTACACCTTC	CASRDRGSLGGYTF
TRBD1	NA	TRBJ1-5	TRBV28	TGTGCCAGTAACCCGGGACAGTTCAATCAGCCCCAGCATTTT	CASNPGQFNQPQHF
NA	NA	TRBJ1-2	TRBV7-8	TGTGCCAGCAGCAGCGGAGGGGCCGGCTACACCTTC	CASSSGGAGYTF
NA	few	TRBJ2-1	TRBV7-7	TGTGCCAGCAGCTTAGCGCTTGGCGGGGGCGGGAATGAGCAGTTCTTC	CASSLALGGGGNEQFF
TRBD2	NA	TRBJ2-2	TRBV29-1	TGCAGCGCTCTTCTAGCGGGGAACACCGGGGAGCTGTTTTTT	CSALLAGNTGELFF
TRBD1	few	TRBJ2-6	TRBV6-1	TGTGCCAGCAGTGGGACAGGGTCTGGGGCCAACGTCCTGACTTTC	CASSGTGSGANVLTF
NA	NA	TRBJ2-1	TRBV9	TGTGCCAGCAGTGGCGCTAGCTCCTACAATGAGCAGTTCTTC	CASSGASSYNEQFF
TRBD1	NA	TRBJ2-1	TRBV5-1	TGCGCCAGCAGTTCGGGACAGGGGTACAATGAGCAGTTCTTC	CASSSGQGYNEQFF
NA	once	TRBJ2-2	TRBV13	TGTGCCAGCAGCCCTCTAGATATCAACACCGGGGAGCTGTTTTTT	CASSPLDINTGELFF
NA	NA	TRBJ1-2	TRBV2	TGTGCCAGCCAACTTTTTATTCGACAGGCCGATGGCTACACCTTC	CASQLFIRQADGYTF
NA	NA	TRBJ2-2	TRBV9	TGTGCCAGCAGCGTGGACACTACCGGGGAGCTGTTTTTT	CASSVDTTGELFF
TRBD1	NA	TRBJ1-5	TRBV6-1	TGTGCCAGCAGAGAACCGGGACAGGGGTTAAGTAAACAGCCCCAGCATTTT	CASREPGQGLSKQPQHF
TRBD1	NA	TRBJ1-5	TRBV5-4	TGTGCCAGCAGCTTGCAGGGGGCCGGTCAGCCCCAGCATTTT	CASSLQGAGQPQHF
NA	NA	TRBJ2-5	TRBV5-1	TGCGCCAGCAGGACCGGGATCCAAGAGACCCAGTACTTC	CASRTGIQETQYF
NA	NA	TRBJ1-1	TRBV7-9	TGTGCCAGCAGCTTAGAGCACTATGAAGCTTTCTTT	CASSLEHYEAFF
TRBD1	few	TRBJ2-1	TRBV7-9	TGTGCCAGCATCCTCGGGACAGGGGGCTACTACAATGAGCAGTTCTTC	CASILGTGGYYNEQFF
NA	NA	TRBJ2-3	TRBV5-4	TGTGCCAGCAGCTTGGACGCGACTAGCACAGATACGCAGTATTTT	CASSLDATSTDTQYF
NA	few	TRBJ2-3	TRBV4-3	TGCGCCAGCAGCCAAGATCAAGGCGGCCGTCGCGCAGATACGCAGTATTTT	CASSQDQGGRRADTQYF
TRBD1	NA	TRBJ2-7	TRBV15	TGTGCCACCAGCAGAGATAAGGGACAGTCCTACGAGCAGTACTTC	CATSRDKGQSYEQYF